This TCR beta chain was observed in a study of blood T cells in healthy people across ages. Notes on the study in general: The percentage of naive T cells correlated strongly with TCR beta diversity. Per million T cells, the diversity of TCR beta decreased roughly linearly as age advanced.

Concerning this clonotype itself: Its antigen is unknown.

V was shortened by 0 bases and J by 5 bases, with 13 bases between the two germline ends. This CDR3 region has 15 residues. From germline, CDR1 is ENHRY and CDR2 SYGVKD. A second PCR, run for about 7 to 11 cycles, used a sample-barcoded 5' primer plus a J-beta primer mix. The authors tagged each cDNA molecule using a template-switch adaptor with 12 random nucleotides. TCRdb fed the 5' RACE reads into MiXCR, producing one record per CDR3 protein. The table shows about 830,000 distinct CDR3 sequences, with around 62% occurring only once. The sequencing input was blood. The rearrangement uses TRBV10-3 and TRBJ1-1; tentatively, D is TRBD1 (5 bases). This receptor was identified in a man aged 25 to 40 in good health. Written as DNA, the CDR3 is TGTGCCATCAGTGAGTCGAGGGGCGCACGGACTGAAGCTTTCTTT. Encoded protein: CAISESRGARTEAFF.